The 32 T cell receptor beta chains below all came from one sample that was sequenced in a study of cytomegalovirus exposure and HLA in healthy donors. PCR was performed using 60 Vbeta and 13 Jbeta primers. Assay: immunoSEQ multiplex PCR; the TCRdb copy retains only in-frame clones and omits some. The sample includes 90,000 to 120,000 clones, approximately 73% seen only once; the top ten take 7% to 8%. Sequences were obtained from PBMCs. The receptors were sampled from a man aged 25 to 40 in good health and CMV-seronegative.

The V and J genes are TRBV5-5 and TRBJ2-7, with 9 bases that match TRBD1. After removal of 4 bases from V and 4 bases from J, the junction contained 12 bases not matched to a gene. The CDR3 is 16 residues long. Germline V gene lookup returns CDR1 SGHKS and CDR2 YYEKEE (reference sequence). The CDR3 nucleotides are TGTGCCAGCAGCACGGGTACAGGGGGCGGTGGGTACGAGCAGTACTTC. Translating gives CASSTGTGGGGYEQYF.

This chain uses TRBV29-1 with TRBJ2-7; D gene ambiguous. The germline V gene has CDR1 SQVTM and CDR2 ANQGSEA. The length of the CDR3 is 11 residues. Deletions cut 6 bases from V and 3 bases from J, with 9 bases between. CDR3 sequence: CSVPVNYEQYF. CDR3 coding DNA: TGCAGCGTCCCGGTTAACTACGAGCAGTACTTC.

The rearrangement links TRBV2 to TRBJ2-1; 7 bases align to TRBD1. Germline CDR1 is SNHLY and CDR2 is FYNNEI. The V segment lost 5 bases and the J segment 7 bases; nucleotides outside the gene matches: 2. The CDR3 is made up of 12 amino acids. CDR3 sequence reads: CASSRQGNEQFF. The CDR3 DNA follows: TGTGCCAGCAGTAGACAGGGAAATGAGCAGTTCTTC.

The chain carries TRBV4-1 and TRBJ2-1; D possibly corresponds to TRBD2 (7 bases). The CDR3 runs 17 residues. V was pared by 3 bases and J by 7 bases, with 22 bases between. From germline, CDR1 is MGHRA and CDR2 YSYEKL. The CDR3 sequence: CASSHPSGGGSGNEQFF. DNA for the CDR3: TGCGCCAGCAGCCACCCCTCCGGGGGCGGGAGTGGGAATGAGCAGTTCTTC.

This chain uses TRBV21-1 with TRBJ2-7; the table's D call, TRBD2, has no DNA check behind it. TRBV21-1 is labeled a pseudogene. This CDR3 is built from 14 residues. CDR3 in DNA: TGTGCCAGCAGCAACCCGCGACTCGGCTACGAGCAGTACTTC. It translates to CASSNPRLGYEQYF.

The DNA of the CDR3 is TGCGCCAGCAGCTTGGGGGGCAAGGGCGAGCAGTACTTC. This codes for CASSLGGKGEQYF. The rearrangement links TRBV5-1 to TRBJ2-5, with D tentatively TRBD1 (5 bases). The assigned J gene may be wrong: the sequence end matches TRBJ2-7 better. Germline lookup yields CDR1 SGHRS and CDR2 YFSETQ. This CDR3 contains 13 residues.

The rearrangement links TRBV5-1 to TRBJ2-2, with D uncertain. Trimming pared 4 bases from V and 5 bases from J, leaving 12 bases between. There are 14 residues in the CDR3. From germline, CDR1 is SGHRS and CDR2 YFSETQ. Here the CDR3 DNA reads TGCGCCAGCAGCCCCCGGAGTGGGACCGGGGAGCTGTTTTTT. This sequence encodes CASSPRSGTGELFF.

The table lists this clone with a count of one. CDR3 sequence: CASSTDRSGYTF. CDR3 nucleotide sequence: TGTGCCAGCAGCACCGACAGGAGTGGCTACACCTTC. The chain employs TRBV9 and TRBJ1-2; possibly TRBD1 for D (6 bases). The germline V and J ends were trimmed by 4 bases and 7 bases, with 11 bases remaining between them. CDR1 SGDLS and CDR2 YYNGEE come from the germline V gene. CDR3 length equals 12 residues.

The chain uses TRBV5-1 and TRBJ1-1, with TRBD1 as a possible D gene (5 bases). Germline values: CDR1 SGHRS, CDR2 YFSETQ. The V end was cut by 2 bases, the J end by 0 bases, with 11 bases between. The CDR3 totals 15 residues. The CDR3 bases are TGCGCCAGCAGCTTTGGGGCTGGGGTGAACACTGAAGCTTTCTTT. It translates to CASSFGAGVNTEAFF. The variable domain in full, with the rest retrieved from reference TRBV5-1 and TRBJ1-1, is KAGVTQTPRYLIKTRGQQVTLSCSPISGHRSVSWYQQTPGQGLQFLFEYFSETQRNKGNFPGRFSGRQFSNSRSEMNVSTLELGDSALYLCASSFGAGVNTEAFFGQGTRLTVV.

The chain joins TRBV2 to TRBJ1-6; D is possibly TRBD1 (6 bases). The CDR3 runs 13 residues. Trimming left V 6 bases short and J 8 bases short, with 11 bases between. Germline loops: CDR1 SNHLY, CDR2 FYNNEI. Here the CDR3 reads CASRTDSYSPLHF. The DNA of the CDR3 is TGTGCCAGCAGGACGGACAGTTATTCACCCCTCCACTTT.

This clone was found a few times. The chain links TRBV6-6 to TRBJ2-4; the D gene is possibly TRBD2 (5 bases). The germline CDR1 and CDR2 sequences are MNHNY and SVGAGI (reference sequence). Trimming took off 5 bases at V and 8 bases at J, with 10 bases between the two ends. CDR3 length equals 12 residues. CDR3 bases: TGTGCCAGCAGTGGTACTAGTTACATTCAGTACTTC. It yields the protein CASSGTSYIQYF.

V usage is TRBV12-5 and J usage is TRBJ2-5; 12 bases agree with TRBD2. CDR3 size: 17 residues. The ends lost 4 bases at V and 5 bases at J; junction bases unmatched: 11. Germline CDR1 reads LGHNT; CDR2 reads FRNRAP. CDR3 sequence reads: CASGSPRTSGERETQYF. The DNA for the CDR3 is TGTGCTAGTGGTTCTCCCAGGACTAGCGGGGAACGGGAGACCCAGTACTTC.

The CDR3 protein is CASSLTGAYGYTF. CDR3 in DNA: TGTGCCAGCAGCTTAACAGGGGCCTATGGCTACACCTTC. The rearrangement joins TRBV7-9 to TRBJ1-2, with 7 bases aligning to TRBD1. The CDR3 has 13 residues. Germline V gene sequence: CDR1 SEHNR, CDR2 FQNEAQ (reference sequence). The V segment lost 2 bases and the J segment 4 bases; nucleotides outside the gene matches: 1.

This clone has a handful of counts. The CDR3 reads CSVEAETDTQYF. CDR3 DNA sequence: TGCAGCGTTGAAGCGGAGACAGATACGCAGTATTTT. This rearrangement joins TRBV29-1 to TRBJ2-3; D gene ambiguous. Trimming took off 1 base at V and 3 bases at J, with 5 bases between the two ends. The CDR3 covers 12 residues. The germline V gene encodes CDR1 SQVTM and CDR2 ANQGSEA.

The chain links TRBV2 to TRBJ2-4; 12 nucleotides match TRBD1. Germline lookup yields CDR1 SNHLY and CDR2 FYNNEI. The CDR3 is 16 amino acids. Trimming cost V 2 bases and J 7 bases; bases outside gene matches: 6. CDR3 residues: CASSERGDRGLNIQYF. The CDR3 bases are TGTGCCAGCAGTGAAAGGGGGGACAGGGGGCTTAACATTCAGTACTTC.

The V call is TRBV28, the J call TRBJ1-5; possibly TRBD1 for D (6 bases). Germline V gene sequence: CDR1 MDHEN, CDR2 SYDVKM. The CDR3 contains 15 residues. The ends were cut back, 5 bases at V and 1 base at J, with 12 bases in the middle. The DNA for the CDR3 is TGTGCCAGCAGTAGGACAGACTTGAGCAATCAGCCCCAGCATTTT. This codes for CASSRTDLSNQPQHF.

The J gene is TRBJ2-3, the V gene TRBV7-8, with D uncertain. Germline-derived CDR1 and CDR2 are SGHVS and FQNEAQ. The CDR3 runs to 12 residues. Deletions cut 9 bases from V and 4 bases from J, with 11 bases between. The CDR3 here is CASYDSADTQYF. The DNA for the CDR3 is TGTGCCAGTTACGACTCGGCAGATACGCAGTATTTT. The entire variable domain, with the rest obtained from reference TRBV7-8 and TRBJ2-3, is as follows: GAGVSQSPRYKVAKRGQDVALRCDPISGHVSLFWYQQALGQGPEFLTYFQNEAQLDKSGLPSDRFFAERPEGSVSTLKIQRTQQEDSAVYLCASYDSADTQYFGPGTRLTVL.

The chain carries TRBV19 and TRBJ2-7; tentative D call: TRBD1 (5 bases). The CDR3 consists of 13 residues. CDR1 and CDR2 from the germline V gene are LNHDA and SQIVND (reference sequence). V lost 6 bases to trimming and J lost 2 bases, with 11 bases between them. The CDR3 coding sequence is TGTGCCAGTAGCGGCAGGGCCCCCTACGAGCAGTACTTC. This gives the protein CASSGRAPYEQYF.

The rearrangement links TRBV19 to TRBJ1-5, with D maybe TRBD1 (6 bases). Germline values: CDR1 LNHDA, CDR2 SQIVND (reference sequence). This CDR3 contains 16 residues. Trimming cost V 3 bases and J 2 bases, with 14 bases left between them. This CDR3 reads CASSITAGVRNQPQHF. The CDR3 DNA reads TGTGCCAGTAGTATCACGGCAGGGGTGCGCAATCAGCCCCAGCATTTT.

The gene calls are TRBV7-7 and TRBJ2-5, with 9 bases matching TRBD1. V gave up 5 bases and J gave up 4 bases; unmatched junction bases: 2. Germline V lookup: CDR1 SSHAT, CDR2 FNYEAQ (reference sequence). The CDR3 contains 13 residues. The CDR3 region has the DNA TGTGCCAGCAGCCAGGACAGGGGAGAGACCCAGTACTTC. Its protein is CASSQDRGETQYF.

The V and J genes are TRBV4-2 and TRBJ2-1; 7 bases are a match to TRBD2. Losses at the gene ends were 0 bases for V and 6 bases for J; bases not matched to a gene: 5. CDR3 size: 15 residues. CDR1 is LGHNA, CDR2 YNFKEQ, per germline. The DNA of the CDR3 is TGTGCCAGCAGCCAAGATCTTCCTAGCGGCAATGAGCAGTTCTTC. This gives the protein CASSQDLPSGNEQFF.

CDR3 bases: TGCAGCGTTATCTATGTATACGGGAATGAGCAGTTCTTC. The encoded protein is CSVIYVYGNEQFF. The J gene is TRBJ2-1, the V gene TRBV29-1; D gene ambiguous. Germline lookup yields CDR1 SQVTM and CDR2 ANQGSEA. Trimming cost V 5 bases and J 7 bases, with 15 bases left between them. This CDR3 comprises 13 residues.

This chain joins TRBV5-1 and TRBJ2-7, with 9 bases identical to TRBD1. V dropped 5 bases and J dropped 0; count of bases not matched to a gene: 6. CDR3 length: 15 amino acids. Germline V gene lookup returns CDR1 SGHRS and CDR2 YFSETQ. The CDR3 bases are TGCGCCAGCAGGGGAACAGGGGGCGCCTCCTACGAGCAGTACTTC. Protein sequence: CASRGTGGASYEQYF.

This rearrangement joins TRBV27 to TRBJ2-1; 8 bases match TRBD1. V dropped 4 bases and J dropped 5; count of bases not matched to a gene: 7. Germline V gene lookup returns CDR1 MNHEY and CDR2 SMNVEV (reference sequence). The CDR3 contains 15 residues. CDR3 loop: CASSSTGTGDNEQFF. As DNA, the CDR3 is TGTGCCAGCAGTTCGACCGGGACAGGAGACAATGAGCAGTTCTTC.

Note on this clone: At the DNA level, this CDR3 is encoded by other sequences in the same sample as well. The chain joins TRBV5-1 to TRBJ2-3; 12 bases fit TRBD2. Germline loops: CDR1 SGHRS, CDR2 YFSETQ. This CDR3 is built from 16 residues. With V trimmed by 3 bases and J by 0 bases, 2 bases remained unmatched. CDR3 bases: TGCGCCAGCAGCTCCGGGACTAGCGGGAGCACAGATACGCAGTATTTT. Protein sequence: CASSSGTSGSTDTQYF.

The CDR3 region is CASSPRTLSGNTIYF. CDR3 DNA sequence: TGTGCCAGCAGTCCCCGGACACTTTCTGGAAACACCATATATTTT. V usage is TRBV6-5 and J usage is TRBJ1-3, with D perhaps TRBD1 (5 bases). Per germline, CDR1 MNHEY and CDR2 SVGAGI. The CDR3 spans 15 residues. V shed 5 bases and J shed 1 base, with 12 bases lying between them.

The chain carries TRBV5-1 and TRBJ2-3, with 12 bases identical to TRBD1. This CDR3 is built from 17 residues. After removal of 3 bases from V and 2 bases from J, the junction contained 7 bases not matched to a gene. CDR1 SGHRS and CDR2 YFSETQ come from the germline V gene. The CDR3 sequence: CASSWAGTGGSTDTQYF. CDR3 sequence (DNA): TGCGCCAGCAGCTGGGCCGGGACAGGGGGCTCCACAGATACGCAGTATTTT. Drawing the rest from reference TRBV5-1 and TRBJ2-3, the complete variable domain is KAGVTQTPRYLIKTRGQQVTLSCSPISGHRSVSWYQQTPGQGLQFLFEYFSETQRNKGNFPGRFSGRQFSNSRSEMNVSTLELGDSALYLCASSWAGTGGSTDTQYFGPGTRLTVL.

The CDR3 nucleotides read TGTGCCTGGAGTGTACGAGGGTTGAACACTGAAGCTTTCTTT. Protein sequence: CAWSVRGLNTEAFF. J is TRBJ1-1 and V is TRBV30; D gene unclear. V lost 0 bases and J lost 0, with 8 bases in between. Germline lookup yields CDR1 GTSNPN and CDR2 SVGIG (reference sequence). This CDR3 spans 14 amino acids.

The chain uses TRBV19 and TRBJ1-1, with D possibly matching TRBD1 (5 bases). Germline-derived CDR1 and CDR2 are LNHDA and SQIVND (reference sequence). The CDR3 is made up of 16 amino acids. The V end was cut by 4 bases, the J end by 1 base, with 16 bases between. DNA of the CDR3: TGTGCCAGTAGTACCCCTCTCGGGGGGGGGAACACTGAAGCTTTCTTT. Translation gives CASSTPLGGGNTEAFF.

The CDR3 DNA reads as TGTGCCAGCAGTGAGAATACAGGGAAGGGCTACGAGCAGTACTTC. Its translation: CASSENTGKGYEQYF. This chain uses TRBV6-1 with TRBJ2-7; perhaps TRBD1 as D (6 bases). V was trimmed by 3 bases and J by 3 bases, leaving 15 bases between them. Germline V CDR1 and CDR2: MNHNS, SASEGT. The CDR3 has 15 amino acids.

The chain carries TRBV7-9 and TRBJ2-2; 9 bases agree with TRBD1. The CDR3 runs to 18 residues. V dropped 5 bases and J dropped 3; count of bases not matched to a gene: 13. Germline V gene sequence: CDR1 SEHNR, CDR2 FQNEAQ (reference sequence). The CDR3 DNA reads as TGTGCCAGCAGCGAACTCTACAGGGGGCTGGGGCACACCGGGGAGCTGTTTTTT. This translates into CASSELYRGLGHTGELFF.

This chain connects TRBV7-9 to TRBJ2-5; 14 nucleotides line up with TRBD2. The ends lost 2 bases at V and 4 bases at J; junction bases unmatched: 6. CDR1 and CDR2 (germline): SEHNR, FQNEAQ (reference sequence). The CDR3 length is 17 residues. The CDR3 DNA is TGTGCCAGCAGCTTAACTGGGACTAGCGGGAGAGGAGAGACCCAGTACTTC. It yields the protein CASSLTGTSGRGETQYF.